This record looks at one T cell receptor beta chain sequence and its context. Its antigen is as yet unknown. Sequencing used immunoSEQ multiplex PCR; TCRdb keeps in-frame clones, though not all of them. This table has 65,000 to 90,000 clones, about 88% appearing once. These data originate in a study of OX40 agonist ivuxolimab in advanced cancers. Across the whole study: Six ivuxolimab dose levels, 0.01 to 10 mg/kg, were given intravenously every 2 weeks. Two cutaneous melanoma patients and one hepatocellular carcinoma patient, three in all, had partial responses.

Study-level points and caveats: Also present in some nonresponders was a low level of normalized T-cell clonal expansion.

The sequence came from an adult with an advanced solid tumor such as melanoma, head and neck, liver or kidney cancer. The source was CD4+ or CD8+ T cells sorted from blood, collected in a trial of the OX40 agonist ivuxolimab.

The CDR3 bases are TGTGCCAGCAGCCCCGATAGTGGGGGCCAGCCCCAGCATTTT. Amino acids: CASSPDSGGQPQHF. The chain links TRBV5-4 to TRBJ1-5; possible D gene TRBD1, 6 bases. The CDR3 loop spans 14 amino acids. Germline CDR1 and CDR2: SGHNT and YYREEE (reference sequence). V was trimmed by 4 bases and J by 7 bases, leaving 15 bases between them.